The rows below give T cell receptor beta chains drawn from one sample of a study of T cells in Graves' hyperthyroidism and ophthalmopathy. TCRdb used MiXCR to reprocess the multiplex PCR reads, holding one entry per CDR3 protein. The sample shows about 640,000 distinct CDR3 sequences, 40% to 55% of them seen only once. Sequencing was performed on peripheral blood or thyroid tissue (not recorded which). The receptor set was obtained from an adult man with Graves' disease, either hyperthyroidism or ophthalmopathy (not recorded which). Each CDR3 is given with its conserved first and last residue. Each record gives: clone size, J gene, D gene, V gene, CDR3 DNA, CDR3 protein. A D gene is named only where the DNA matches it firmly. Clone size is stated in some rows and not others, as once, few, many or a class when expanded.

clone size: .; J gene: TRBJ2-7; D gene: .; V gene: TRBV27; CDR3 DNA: TGTGCCAGCAGTTTATTCCCAGAGGGCCACGAGCAGTACTTC; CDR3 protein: CASSLFPEGHEQYF
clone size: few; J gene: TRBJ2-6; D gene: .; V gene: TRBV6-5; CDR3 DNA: TGTGCCAGCAGTTACTCCAGGGCCTGGGCCAACGTCCTGACTTTC; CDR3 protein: CASSYSRAWANVLTF
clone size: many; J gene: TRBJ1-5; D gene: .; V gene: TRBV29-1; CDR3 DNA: TGCAGCGTAGGGGACGGGCGGGGCAATCAGCCCCAGCATTTT; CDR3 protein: CSVGDGRGNQPQHF
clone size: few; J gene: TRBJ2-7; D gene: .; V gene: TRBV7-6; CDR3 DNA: TGTGCCAGCAGAACAAAAGGCACAGGGATTTCCTACGAGCAGTACTTC; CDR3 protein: CASRTKGTGISYEQYF
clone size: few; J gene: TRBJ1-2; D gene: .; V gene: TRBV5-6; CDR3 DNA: TGTGCCAGCAGCTCCTTAGGGCCATCTAACTATGGCTACACCTTC; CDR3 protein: CASSSLGPSNYGYTF
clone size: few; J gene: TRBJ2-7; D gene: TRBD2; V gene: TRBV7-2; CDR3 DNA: TGTGCCAGCAGCGAAGCACAGGGTAGCGGGGCTTACGAGCAGTACTTC; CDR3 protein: CASSEAQGSGAYEQYF
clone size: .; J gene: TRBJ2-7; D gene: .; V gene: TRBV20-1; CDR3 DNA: TGCAGTGCCGCGAGGCCAGGGGTTTTGCAAGACGAGCAGTACTTC; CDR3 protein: CSAARPGVLQDEQYF
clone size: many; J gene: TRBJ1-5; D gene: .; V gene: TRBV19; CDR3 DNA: TGTGCCAGTAGTACGACCGGGGGGATGAGCAATCAGCCCCAGCATTTT; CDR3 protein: CASSTTGGMSNQPQHF
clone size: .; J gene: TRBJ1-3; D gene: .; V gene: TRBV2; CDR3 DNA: TGTGCCAGCAATGTGGGGTCCGGAAACACCATATATTTT; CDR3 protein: CASNVGSGNTIYF
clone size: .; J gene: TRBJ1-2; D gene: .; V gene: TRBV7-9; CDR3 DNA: TGTGCCAGCAGCTTGGGGGGAGGTGGTGGTTATGGCTACACCTTC; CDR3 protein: CASSLGGGGGYGYTF
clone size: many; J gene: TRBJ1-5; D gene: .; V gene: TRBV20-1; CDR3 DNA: TGCAGTGCTAGTGACGTCAATCAGCCCCAGCATTTT; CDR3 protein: CSASDVNQPQHF
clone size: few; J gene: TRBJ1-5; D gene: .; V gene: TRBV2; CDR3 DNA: TGTGCCAGCAGTTACCCCGGACAGTTCAATCAGCCCCAGCATTTT; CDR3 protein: CASSYPGQFNQPQHF
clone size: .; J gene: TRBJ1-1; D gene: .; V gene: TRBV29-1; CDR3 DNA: TGCAGCGTGGGGGGAACAGGGACTGAAGCTTTCTTT; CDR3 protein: CSVGGTGTEAFF
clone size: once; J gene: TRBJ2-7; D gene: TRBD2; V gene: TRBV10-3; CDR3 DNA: TGTGCCATCAGTGGAGGGCGGCGGGGGGCCTCCGAGCAGTACTTC; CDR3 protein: CAISGGRRGASEQYF
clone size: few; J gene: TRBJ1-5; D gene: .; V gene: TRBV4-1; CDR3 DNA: TGCGCCAGCAGCCAGGGAGAAAACGGCAATCAGCCCCAGCATTTT; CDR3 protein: CASSQGENGNQPQHF
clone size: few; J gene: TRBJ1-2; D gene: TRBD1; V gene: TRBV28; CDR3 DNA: TGTGCCAGCAGTTTAAGCGCAACAGGGGTCTGGGGCTACACCTTC; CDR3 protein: CASSLSATGVWGYTF
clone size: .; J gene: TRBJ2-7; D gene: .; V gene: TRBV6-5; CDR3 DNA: TGTGCCTGCAGTTACGGAGCCGGGGGCGAGCAGTACTTC; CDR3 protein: CACSYGAGGEQYF
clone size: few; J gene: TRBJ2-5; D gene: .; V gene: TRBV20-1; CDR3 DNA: TGCAGTGCTAGATCAGGAGGCGGTTTTTTTGGTGAGACCCAGTACTTC; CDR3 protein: CSARSGGGFFGETQYF
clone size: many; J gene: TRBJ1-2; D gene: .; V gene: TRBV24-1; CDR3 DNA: TGTGCCACCAGTGATTCGAGGGATGGCTACACCTTC; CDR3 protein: CATSDSRDGYTF
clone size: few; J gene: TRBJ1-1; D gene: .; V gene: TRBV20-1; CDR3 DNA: TGCAGTGCTAGAGTAGAGGGGTACCCTGAAGCTTTCTTT; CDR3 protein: CSARVEGYPEAFF
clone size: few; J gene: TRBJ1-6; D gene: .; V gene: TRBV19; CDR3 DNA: TGTGCCAGTATCGGGGAAGCCTATAATTCACCCCTCCACTTT; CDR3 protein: CASIGEAYNSPLHF
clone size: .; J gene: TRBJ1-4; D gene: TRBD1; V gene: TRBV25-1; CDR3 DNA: TGCGCCAGCAGCGGACAGGGAGACGCCCCGATTGAAAAACTGTTTTTT; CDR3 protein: CASSGQGDAPIEKLFF
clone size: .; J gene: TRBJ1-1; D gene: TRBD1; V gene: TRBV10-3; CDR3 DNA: TGTGCCACCAGTGGGGGAGGCAGGGGGCATGGTGAAGCTTTCTTT; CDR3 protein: CATSGGGRGHGEAFF
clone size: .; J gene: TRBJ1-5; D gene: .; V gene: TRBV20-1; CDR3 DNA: TGCAGTGCTAGAGATCCGATCTCTGTGGCCCAGCCCCAGCATTTT; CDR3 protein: CSARDPISVAQPQHF
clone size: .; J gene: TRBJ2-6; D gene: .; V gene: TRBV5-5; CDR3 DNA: TGTGCCAGCAGCGTTGAGGGAGGGGGGGCGCGGGCCAACGTCCTGACTTTC; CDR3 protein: CASSVEGGGARANVLTF
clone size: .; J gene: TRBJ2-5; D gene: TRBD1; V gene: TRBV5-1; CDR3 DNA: TGTGCCAGCAGCTCCCTGAAGACAGGGCAAGAGACCCAGTACTTC; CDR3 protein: CASSSLKTGQETQYF
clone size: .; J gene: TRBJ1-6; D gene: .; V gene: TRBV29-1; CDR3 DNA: TGCAGCGCCAAACAGGGTTGGGATTCACCCCTCCACTTT; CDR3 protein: CSAKQGWDSPLHF
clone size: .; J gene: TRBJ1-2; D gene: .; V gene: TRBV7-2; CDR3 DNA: TGTGCCAGCAGCTTAGCGTGGCAGGAAGACTATGGCTACACCTTC; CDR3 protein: CASSLAWQEDYGYTF
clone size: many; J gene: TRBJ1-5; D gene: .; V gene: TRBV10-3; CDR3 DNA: TGTGCCATCAGTGATGGGGCGGTGTGGCCCCAGCATTTT; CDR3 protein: CAISDGAVWPQHF
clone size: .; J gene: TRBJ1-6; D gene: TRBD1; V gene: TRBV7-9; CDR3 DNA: TGTGCCAGCAGCTTAGCCCCTACAGGGGCGAATTCACCCCTCCACTTT; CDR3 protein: CASSLAPTGANSPLHF
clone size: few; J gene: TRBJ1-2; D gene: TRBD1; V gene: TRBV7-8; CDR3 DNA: TGTGCCAGCAGCTTAGCTCTACTACCGGGACAGGGGGCGTATGGCTACACCTTC; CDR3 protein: CASSLALLPGQGAYGYTF
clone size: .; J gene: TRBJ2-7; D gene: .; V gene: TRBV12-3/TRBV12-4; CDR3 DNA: TGTGCCAGCAGTACAACAACTAAGCAGTACTTC; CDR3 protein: CASSTTTKQYF
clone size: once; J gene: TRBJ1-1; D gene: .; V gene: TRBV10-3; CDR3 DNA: TGTGCCATCAGTCCACTTCAACAGGGCACTGAAGCTTTCTTT; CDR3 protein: CAISPLQQGTEAFF
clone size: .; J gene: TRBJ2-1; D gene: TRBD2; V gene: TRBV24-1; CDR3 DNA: TGTGCCACCAGTGATACGACTAGCGGGCAATACAATGAGCAGTTCTTC; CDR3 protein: CATSDTTSGQYNEQFF
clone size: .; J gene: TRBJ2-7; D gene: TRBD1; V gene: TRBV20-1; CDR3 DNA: TGCAGTGCTGTGGACAGGGGGGACTACGAGCAGTACTTC; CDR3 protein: CSAVDRGDYEQYF
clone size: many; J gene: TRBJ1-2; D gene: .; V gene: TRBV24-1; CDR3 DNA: TGTGCCACCAGTGACCGGGACCTCGGAGGCTACACCTTC; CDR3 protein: CATSDRDLGGYTF
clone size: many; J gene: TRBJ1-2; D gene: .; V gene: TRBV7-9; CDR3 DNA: TGTGCCACCCGGGGCGCGGCTAACTATGGCTACACCTTC; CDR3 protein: CATRGAANYGYTF
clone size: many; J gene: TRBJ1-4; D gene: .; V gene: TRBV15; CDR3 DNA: TGTGCCACCAGCAGACAGGGTGTTAATGAAAAACTGTTTTTT; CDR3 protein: CATSRQGVNEKLFF
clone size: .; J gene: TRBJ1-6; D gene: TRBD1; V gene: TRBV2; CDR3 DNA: TGTGCCCGCGGGACAGGGGATTCACCCCTCCACTTT; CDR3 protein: CARGTGDSPLHF
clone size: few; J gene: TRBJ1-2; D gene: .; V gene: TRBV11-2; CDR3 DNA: TGTGCCAGCAGCGCGGGGGGGGGCTATGGCTACACCTTC; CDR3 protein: CASSAGGGYGYTF
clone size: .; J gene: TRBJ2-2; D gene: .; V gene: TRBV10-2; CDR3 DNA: TGCGCCAGCAGTGAGTCTCGAGCCGGGGAGCTGTTTTTT; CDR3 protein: CASSESRAGELFF
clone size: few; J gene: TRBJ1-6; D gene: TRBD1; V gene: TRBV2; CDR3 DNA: TGTGCCAGCAGCGCACAGGGGGCTGGATCACCCCTCCACTTT; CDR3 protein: CASSAQGAGSPLHF
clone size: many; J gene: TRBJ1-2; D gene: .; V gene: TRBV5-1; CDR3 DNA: TGTGCCAGCAGCCCCGTGGACGGGTCGGTCGGAGATGGCTACACCTTC; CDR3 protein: CASSPVDGSVGDGYTF
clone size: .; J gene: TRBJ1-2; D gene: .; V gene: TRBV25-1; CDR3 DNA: TGTGCCAGCAGTGCTTATGGCCATAACTATGGCTACACCTTC; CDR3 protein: CASSAYGHNYGYTF
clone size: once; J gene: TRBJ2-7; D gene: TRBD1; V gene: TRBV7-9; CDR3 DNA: TGTGCCAGCAGACCGGGACAGGGGCCGGGCTACGAGCAGTACTTC; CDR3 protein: CASRPGQGPGYEQYF